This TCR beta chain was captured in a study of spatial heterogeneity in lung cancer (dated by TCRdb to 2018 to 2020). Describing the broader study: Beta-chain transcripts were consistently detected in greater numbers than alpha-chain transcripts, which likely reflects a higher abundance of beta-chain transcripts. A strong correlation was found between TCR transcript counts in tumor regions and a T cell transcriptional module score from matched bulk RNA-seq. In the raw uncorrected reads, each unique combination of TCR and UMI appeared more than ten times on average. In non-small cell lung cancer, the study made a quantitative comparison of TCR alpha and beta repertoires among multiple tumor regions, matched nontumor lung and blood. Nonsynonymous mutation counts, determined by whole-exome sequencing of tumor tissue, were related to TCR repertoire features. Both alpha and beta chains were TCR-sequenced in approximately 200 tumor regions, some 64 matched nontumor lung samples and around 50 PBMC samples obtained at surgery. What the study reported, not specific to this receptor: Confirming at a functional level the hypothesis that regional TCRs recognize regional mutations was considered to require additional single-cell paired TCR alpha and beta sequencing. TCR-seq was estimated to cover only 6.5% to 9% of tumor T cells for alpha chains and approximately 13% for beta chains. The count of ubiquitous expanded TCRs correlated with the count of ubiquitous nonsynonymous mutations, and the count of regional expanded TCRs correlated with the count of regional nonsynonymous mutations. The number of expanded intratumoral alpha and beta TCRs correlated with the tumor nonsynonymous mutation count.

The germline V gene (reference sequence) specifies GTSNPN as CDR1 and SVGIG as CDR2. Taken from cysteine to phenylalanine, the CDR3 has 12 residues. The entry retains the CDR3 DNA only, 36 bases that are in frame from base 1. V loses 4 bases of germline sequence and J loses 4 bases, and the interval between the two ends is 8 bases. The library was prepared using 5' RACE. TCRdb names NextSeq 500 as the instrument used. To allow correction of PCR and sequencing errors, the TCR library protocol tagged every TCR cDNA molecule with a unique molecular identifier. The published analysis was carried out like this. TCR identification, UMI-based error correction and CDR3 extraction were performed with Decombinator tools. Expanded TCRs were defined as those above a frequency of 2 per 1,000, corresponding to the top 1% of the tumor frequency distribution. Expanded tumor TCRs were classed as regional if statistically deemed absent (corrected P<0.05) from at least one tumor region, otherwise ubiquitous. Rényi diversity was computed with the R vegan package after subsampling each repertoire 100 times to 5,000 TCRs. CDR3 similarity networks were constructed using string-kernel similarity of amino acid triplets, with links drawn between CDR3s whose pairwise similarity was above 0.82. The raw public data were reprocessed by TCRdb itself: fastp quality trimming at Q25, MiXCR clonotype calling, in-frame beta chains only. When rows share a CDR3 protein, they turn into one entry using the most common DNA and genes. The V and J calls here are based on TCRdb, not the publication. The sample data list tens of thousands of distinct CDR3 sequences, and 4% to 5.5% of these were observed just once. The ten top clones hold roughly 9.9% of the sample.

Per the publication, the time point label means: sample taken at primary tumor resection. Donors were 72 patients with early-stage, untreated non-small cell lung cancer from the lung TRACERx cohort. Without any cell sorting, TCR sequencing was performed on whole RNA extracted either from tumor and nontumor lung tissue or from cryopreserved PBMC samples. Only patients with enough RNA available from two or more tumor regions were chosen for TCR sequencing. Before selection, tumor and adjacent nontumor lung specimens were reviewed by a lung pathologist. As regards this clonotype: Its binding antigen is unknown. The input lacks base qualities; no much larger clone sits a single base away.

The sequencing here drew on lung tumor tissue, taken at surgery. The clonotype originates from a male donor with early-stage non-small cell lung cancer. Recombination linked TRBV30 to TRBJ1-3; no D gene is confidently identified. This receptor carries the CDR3 CAWKRSGNTIYF. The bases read TGTGCCTGGAAGAGGTCGGGAAACACCATATATTTT.